This T cell receptor (beta chain) originates from a study of T-cell memory formation after mild COVID-19. Study-wide context: TCR clusters were mostly confined to one donor each.

TCRdb processed the 5' RACE reads anew with MiXCR; each CDR3 protein has one entry. The table lists about 34,000 distinct CDR3 sequences, 7.7% of them singletons. Study-level results: Whereas later expanders leaned CD4+, clones contracting day 15 to 85 showed a balanced CD4/CD8 makeup. That cross-reactive memory joined was suggested by some responding clones appearing in pre-infection memory. Researchers report contracting CD4+ clones mostly in CM and EM, with CD8+ clones in EMRA.

Turning to this clonotype: Its antigen is unknown.

Germline values: CDR1 SQVTM, CDR2 ANQGSEA. The CDR3 contains 16 residues. With 6 bases clipped from V and 0 bases from J, the junction kept 6 bases outside the gene matches. The chain links TRBV29-1 to TRBJ2-2, with TRBD2 matching 11 bases. The sequence came from a man between 18 and 29 years old who had mild COVID-19 (a few samples of this study predate the infection). Cell type and time point are not known. Material: PBMCs or a T cell subset sorted from them (not recorded which). CDR3 region: CSVMTSGVTNTGELFF. The CDR3 region has the DNA TGCAGCGTAATGACTAGCGGGGTTACGAACACCGGGGAGCTGTTTTTT.